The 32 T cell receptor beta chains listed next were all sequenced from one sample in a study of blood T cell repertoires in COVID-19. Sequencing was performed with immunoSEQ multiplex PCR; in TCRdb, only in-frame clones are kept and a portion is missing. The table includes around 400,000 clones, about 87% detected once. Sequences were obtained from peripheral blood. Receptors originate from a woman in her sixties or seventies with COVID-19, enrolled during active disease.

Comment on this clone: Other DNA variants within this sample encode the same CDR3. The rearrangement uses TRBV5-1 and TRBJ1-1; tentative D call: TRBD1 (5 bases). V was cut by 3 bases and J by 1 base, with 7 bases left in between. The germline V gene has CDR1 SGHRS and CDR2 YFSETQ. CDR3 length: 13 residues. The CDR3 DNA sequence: TGCGCCAGCAGCTCGCAGGGGAACACTGAAGCTTTCTTT. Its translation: CASSSQGNTEAFF.

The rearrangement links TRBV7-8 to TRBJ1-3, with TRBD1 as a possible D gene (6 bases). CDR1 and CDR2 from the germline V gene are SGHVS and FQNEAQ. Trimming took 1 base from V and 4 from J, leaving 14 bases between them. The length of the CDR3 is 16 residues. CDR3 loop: CASSLGHRVEGNTIYF. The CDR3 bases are TGTGCCAGCAGCTTAGGACACAGGGTGGAAGGAAACACCATATATTTT.

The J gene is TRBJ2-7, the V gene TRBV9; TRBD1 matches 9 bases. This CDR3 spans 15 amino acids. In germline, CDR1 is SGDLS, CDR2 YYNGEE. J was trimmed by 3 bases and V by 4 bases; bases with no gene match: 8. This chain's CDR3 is CASSPRDRDLYEQYF. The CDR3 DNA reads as TGTGCCAGCAGCCCTCGGGACAGGGACCTCTACGAGCAGTACTTC.

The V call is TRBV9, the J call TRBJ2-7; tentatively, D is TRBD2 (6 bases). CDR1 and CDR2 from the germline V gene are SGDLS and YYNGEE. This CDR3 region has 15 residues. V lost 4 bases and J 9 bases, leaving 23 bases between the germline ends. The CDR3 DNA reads TGTGCCAGCAGCCCCGGCTGGGGGGTAAAAGAGGGGCAGTACTTC. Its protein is CASSPGWGVKEGQYF.

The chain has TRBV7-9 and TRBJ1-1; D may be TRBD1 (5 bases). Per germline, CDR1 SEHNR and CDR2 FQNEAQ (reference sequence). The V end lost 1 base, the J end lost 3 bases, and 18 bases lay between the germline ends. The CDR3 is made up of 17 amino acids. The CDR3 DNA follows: TGTGCCAGCAGCTTAGGTCGGGTTGTGGGGCAAGACACTGAAGCTTTCTTT. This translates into CASSLGRVVGQDTEAFF.

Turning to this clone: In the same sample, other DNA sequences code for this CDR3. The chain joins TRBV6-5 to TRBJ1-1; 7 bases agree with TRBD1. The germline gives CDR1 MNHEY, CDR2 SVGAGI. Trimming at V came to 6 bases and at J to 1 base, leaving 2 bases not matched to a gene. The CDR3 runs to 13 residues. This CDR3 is CASSYRGNTEAFF. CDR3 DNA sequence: TGTGCCAGCAGCTACAGGGGGAACACTGAAGCTTTCTTT.

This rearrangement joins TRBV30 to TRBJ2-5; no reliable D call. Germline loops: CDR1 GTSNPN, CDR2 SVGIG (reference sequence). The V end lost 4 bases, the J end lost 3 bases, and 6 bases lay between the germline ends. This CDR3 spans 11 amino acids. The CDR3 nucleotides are TGTGCCTGGACAGAAGAAGAGACCCAGTACTTC. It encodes CAWTEEETQYF. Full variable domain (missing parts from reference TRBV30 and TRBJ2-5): SQTIHQWPATLVQPVGSPLSLECTVEGTSNPNLYWYRQAAGRGLQLLFYSVGIGQISSEVPQNLSASRPQDRQFILSSKKLLLSDSGFYLCAWTEEETQYFGPGTRLLVL.

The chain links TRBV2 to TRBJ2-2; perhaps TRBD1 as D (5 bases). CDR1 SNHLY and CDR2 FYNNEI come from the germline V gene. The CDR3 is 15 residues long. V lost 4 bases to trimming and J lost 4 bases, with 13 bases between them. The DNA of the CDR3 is TGTGCCAGCAGTGCCCGTCAGGGTGTCACCGGGGAGCTGTTTTTT. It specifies CASSARQGVTGELFF.

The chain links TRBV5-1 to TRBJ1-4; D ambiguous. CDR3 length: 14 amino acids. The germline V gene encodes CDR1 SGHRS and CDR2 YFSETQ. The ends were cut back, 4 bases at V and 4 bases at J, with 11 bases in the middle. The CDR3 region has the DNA TGCGCCAGCAGCACTGCGTATGATAATGAAAAACTGTTTTTT. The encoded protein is CASSTAYDNEKLFF.

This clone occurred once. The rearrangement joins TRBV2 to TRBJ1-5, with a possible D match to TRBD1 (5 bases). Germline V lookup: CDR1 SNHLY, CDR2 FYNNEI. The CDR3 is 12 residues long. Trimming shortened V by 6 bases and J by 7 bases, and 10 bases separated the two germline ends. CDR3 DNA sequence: TGTGCCAGCAGCCCTAGGGGCCAGCCCCAGCATTTT. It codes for CASSPRGQPQHF. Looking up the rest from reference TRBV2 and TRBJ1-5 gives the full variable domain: EPEVTQTPSHQVTQMGQEVILRCVPISNHLYFYWYRQILGQKVEFLVSFYNNEISEKSEIFDDQFSVERPDGSNFTLKIRSTKLEDSAMYFCASSPRGQPQHFGDGTRLSIL.

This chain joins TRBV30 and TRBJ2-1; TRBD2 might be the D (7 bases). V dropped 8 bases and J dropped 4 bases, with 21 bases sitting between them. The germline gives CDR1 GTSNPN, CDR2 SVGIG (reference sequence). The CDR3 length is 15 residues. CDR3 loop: CANRPLRGAYNEQFF. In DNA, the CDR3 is TGTGCCAACCGCCCCCTTCGGGGGGCTTACAATGAGCAGTTCTTC.

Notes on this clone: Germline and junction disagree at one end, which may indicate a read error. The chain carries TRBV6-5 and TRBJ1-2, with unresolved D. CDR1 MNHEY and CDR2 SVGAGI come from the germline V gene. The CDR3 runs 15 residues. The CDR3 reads CASRYSPALDYGYTF. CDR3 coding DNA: TGTGCCAGCAGATACTCCCCAGCACTAGACTATGGCTACACCTTC.

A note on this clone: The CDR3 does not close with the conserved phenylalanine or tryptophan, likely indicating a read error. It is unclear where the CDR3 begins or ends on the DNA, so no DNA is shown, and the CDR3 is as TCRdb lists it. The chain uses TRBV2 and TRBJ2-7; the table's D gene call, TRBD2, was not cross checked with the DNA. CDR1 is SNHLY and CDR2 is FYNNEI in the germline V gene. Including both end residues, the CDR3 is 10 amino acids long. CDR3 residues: CASSELIVLP.

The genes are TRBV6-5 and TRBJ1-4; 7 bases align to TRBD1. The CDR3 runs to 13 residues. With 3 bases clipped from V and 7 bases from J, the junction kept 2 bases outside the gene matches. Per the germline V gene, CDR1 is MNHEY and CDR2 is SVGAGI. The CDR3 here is CASSYDRVEKLFF. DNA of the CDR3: TGTGCCAGCAGTTATGACAGGGTTGAAAAACTGTTTTTT.

This CDR3 reads CASSVGGGSYGYTF. DNA of the CDR3: TGTGCCAGCAGCGTAGGTGGGGGGTCGTATGGCTACACCTTC. The rearrangement links TRBV9 to TRBJ1-2; maybe TRBD1 (5 bases). V was cut by 0 bases and J by 5 bases, with 11 bases left in between. Germline V gene sequence: CDR1 SGDLS, CDR2 YYNGEE. CDR3 length: 14 amino acids.

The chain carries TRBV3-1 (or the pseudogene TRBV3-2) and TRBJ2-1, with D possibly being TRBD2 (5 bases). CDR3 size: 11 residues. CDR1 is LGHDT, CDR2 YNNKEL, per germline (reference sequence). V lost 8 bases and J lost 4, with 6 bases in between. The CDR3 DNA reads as TGTGCCAGCCGGGGTTACAATGAGCAGTTCTTC. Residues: CASRGYNEQFF.

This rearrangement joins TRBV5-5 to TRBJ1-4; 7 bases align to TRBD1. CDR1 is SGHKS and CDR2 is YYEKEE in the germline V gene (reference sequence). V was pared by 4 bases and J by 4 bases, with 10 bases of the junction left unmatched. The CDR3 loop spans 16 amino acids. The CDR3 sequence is CASSPPRGQYNEKLFF. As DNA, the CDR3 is TGTGCCAGCAGCCCCCCCCGGGGACAGTATAATGAAAAACTGTTTTTT.

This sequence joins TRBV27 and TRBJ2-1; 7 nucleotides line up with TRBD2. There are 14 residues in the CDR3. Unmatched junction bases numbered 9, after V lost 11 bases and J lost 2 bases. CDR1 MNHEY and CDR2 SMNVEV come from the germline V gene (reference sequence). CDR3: CAGAGRGTYNEQFF. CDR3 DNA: TGTGCCGGCGCTGGGCGGGGGACCTACAATGAGCAGTTCTTC.

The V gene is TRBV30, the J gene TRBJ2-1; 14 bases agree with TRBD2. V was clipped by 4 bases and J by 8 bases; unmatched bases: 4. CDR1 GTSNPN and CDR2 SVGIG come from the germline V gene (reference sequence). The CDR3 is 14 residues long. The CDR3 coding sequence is TGTGCCTGGACAGGGACTAGCGGGGGCCATGAGCAGTTCTTC. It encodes CAWTGTSGGHEQFF.

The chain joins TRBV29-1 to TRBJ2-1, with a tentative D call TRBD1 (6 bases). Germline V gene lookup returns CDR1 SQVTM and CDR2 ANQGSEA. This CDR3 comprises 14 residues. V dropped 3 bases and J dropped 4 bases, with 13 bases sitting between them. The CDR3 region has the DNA TGCAGCGTTGATACAGGGAAAACTTACAATGAGCAGTTCTTC. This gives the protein CSVDTGKTYNEQFF.

The CDR3 here is CAIREQGNQPQHF. CDR3 bases: TGTGCCATCAGGGAACAGGGTAATCAGCCCCAGCATTTT. V gene TRBV10-3 combines with J gene TRBJ1-5; possible D gene TRBD1, 6 bases. The CDR3 runs to 13 residues. Germline loops: CDR1 ENHRY, CDR2 SYGVKD. The germline V and J ends were trimmed by 6 bases and 4 bases, with 10 bases remaining between them.

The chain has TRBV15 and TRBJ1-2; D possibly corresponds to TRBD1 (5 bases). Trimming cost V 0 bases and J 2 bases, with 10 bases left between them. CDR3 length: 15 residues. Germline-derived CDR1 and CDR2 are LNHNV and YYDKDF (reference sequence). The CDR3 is CATSREAGKNYGYTF. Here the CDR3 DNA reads TGTGCCACCAGCAGAGAGGCAGGGAAGAACTATGGCTACACCTTC.

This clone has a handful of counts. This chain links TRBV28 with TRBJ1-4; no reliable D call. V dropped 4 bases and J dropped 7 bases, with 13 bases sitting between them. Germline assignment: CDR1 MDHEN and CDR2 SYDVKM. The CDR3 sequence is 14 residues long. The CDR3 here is CASSSTPGIEKLFF. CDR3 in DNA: TGTGCCAGCAGTTCGACCCCCGGGATTGAAAAACTGTTTTTT.

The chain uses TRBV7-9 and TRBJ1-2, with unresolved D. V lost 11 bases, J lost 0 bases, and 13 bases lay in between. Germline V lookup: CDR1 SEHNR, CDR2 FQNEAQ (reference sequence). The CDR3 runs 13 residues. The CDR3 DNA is TGTGCCGGAAACAGTAATACTAACTATGGCTACACCTTC. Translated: CAGNSNTNYGYTF. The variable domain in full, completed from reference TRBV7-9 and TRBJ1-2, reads DTGVSQNPRHKITKRGQNVTFRCDPISEHNRLYWYRQTLGQGPEFLTYFQNEAQLEKSRLLSDRFSAERPKGSFSTLEIQRTEQGDSAMYLCAGNSNTNYGYTFGSGTRLTVV.

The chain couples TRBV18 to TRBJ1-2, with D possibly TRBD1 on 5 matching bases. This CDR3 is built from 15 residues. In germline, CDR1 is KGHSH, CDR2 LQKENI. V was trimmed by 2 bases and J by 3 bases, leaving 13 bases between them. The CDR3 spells CASSPRQWDYYGYTF. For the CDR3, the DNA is TGTGCCAGCTCACCAAGACAGTGGGACTACTATGGCTACACCTTC.

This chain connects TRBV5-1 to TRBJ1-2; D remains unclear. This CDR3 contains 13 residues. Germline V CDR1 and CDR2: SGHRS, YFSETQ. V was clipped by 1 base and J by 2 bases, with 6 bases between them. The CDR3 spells CASSLNSNYGYTF. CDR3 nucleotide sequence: TGCGCCAGCAGCTTGAACAGCAACTATGGCTACACCTTC.

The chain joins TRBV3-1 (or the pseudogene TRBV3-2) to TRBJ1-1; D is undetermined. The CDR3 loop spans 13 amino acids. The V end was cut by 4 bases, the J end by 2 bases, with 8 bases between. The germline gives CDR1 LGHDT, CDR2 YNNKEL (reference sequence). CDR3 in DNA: TGTGCCAGCAGCCCCGTCACAAACACTGAAGCTTTCTTT. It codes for CASSPVTNTEAFF.

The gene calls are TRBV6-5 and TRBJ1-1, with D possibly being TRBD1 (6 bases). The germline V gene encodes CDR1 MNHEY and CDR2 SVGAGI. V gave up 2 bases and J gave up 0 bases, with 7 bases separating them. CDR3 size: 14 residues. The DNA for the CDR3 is TGTGCCAGCAGTTACGGGGGCCTGAACACTGAAGCTTTCTTT. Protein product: CASSYGGLNTEAFF.

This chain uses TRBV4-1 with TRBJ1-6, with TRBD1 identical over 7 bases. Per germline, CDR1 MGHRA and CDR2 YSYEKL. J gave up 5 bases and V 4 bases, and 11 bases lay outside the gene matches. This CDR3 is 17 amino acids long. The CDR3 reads CASSLYPTGSNNSPLHF. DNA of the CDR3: TGCGCCAGCAGCCTATACCCGACAGGGTCCAATAATTCACCCCTCCACTTT.

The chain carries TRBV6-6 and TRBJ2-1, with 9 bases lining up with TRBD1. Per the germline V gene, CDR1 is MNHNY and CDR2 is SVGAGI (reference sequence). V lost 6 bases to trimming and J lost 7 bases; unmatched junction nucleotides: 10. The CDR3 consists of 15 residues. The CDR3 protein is CASSPRDRASNEQFF. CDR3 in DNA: TGTGCCAGCAGCCCCCGGGACAGGGCGTCGAATGAGCAGTTCTTC.

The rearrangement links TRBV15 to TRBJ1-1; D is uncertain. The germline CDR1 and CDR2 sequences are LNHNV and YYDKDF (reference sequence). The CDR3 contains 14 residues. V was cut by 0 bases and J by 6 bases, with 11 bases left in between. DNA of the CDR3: TGTGCCACCAGCAGAGATTACGTGGGCCCTGAAGCTTTCTTT. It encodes CATSRDYVGPEAFF.

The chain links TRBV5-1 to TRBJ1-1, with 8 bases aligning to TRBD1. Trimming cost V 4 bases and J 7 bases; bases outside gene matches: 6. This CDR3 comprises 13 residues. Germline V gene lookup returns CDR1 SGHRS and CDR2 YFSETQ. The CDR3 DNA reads TGCGCCAGCAGCCACGGACAGGGCATTGAAGCTTTCTTT. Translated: CASSHGQGIEAFF.